This T cell receptor (beta chain) originates from a study of T cell responses to AZD1222 COVID-19 vaccine. Study findings and constraints: There were vaccine-associated CD4 TCRs across spike, dominant at 160-218 and 743-854.

Concerning this clone: Its antigen is undetermined.

Libraries were prepared by immunoSEQ multiplex PCR; TCRdb keeps only in-frame clonotypes and omits some of them. This table holds roughly 200,000 clones, roughly 93% found once. The junction had 5 bases not matched to a gene; V was cut back by 3 bases and J by 5 bases. This CDR3 spans 15 amino acids. Germline CDR1 MDHEN, CDR2 SYDVKM. This sequence originates from an adult who received the MenACWY meningococcal vaccine as a control. The chain joins TRBV28 to TRBJ2-3, with TRBD2 matching over 10 bases. Sequenced here: peripheral blood, sampled 28 days after the second dose of the MenACWY control vaccine. DNA for the CDR3: TGTGCCAGCAGTTTTCCCCTAGCGGGGGAAGATACGCAGTATTTT. It encodes CASSFPLAGEDTQYF.